Given below is one TCR beta chain in context. Libraries were prepared by immunoSEQ multiplex PCR; TCRdb keeps only in-frame clonotypes and omits some of them. The table has approximately 40,000 clones, approximately 88% seen once. The sample is drawn from a study of T cell changes during pregnancy in multiple sclerosis. CDR3 size: 16 residues. V trimming: 4 bases; J trimming: 6 bases; junction bases outside the gene matches: 10. Germline V lookup: CDR1 SGDLS, CDR2 YYNGEE. The origin of this receptor is a female donor in good health, enrolled as a control in a pregnancy study. Specimen: peripheral blood, collected in the first trimester of pregnancy. The V gene is TRBV9, the J gene TRBJ2-3; 11 positions agree with TRBD2. The CDR3 loop reads CASSLSLAGGVDTQYF. The CDR3 bases are TGTGCCAGCAGCCTAAGTCTAGCGGGGGGCGTGGATACGCAGTATTTT.